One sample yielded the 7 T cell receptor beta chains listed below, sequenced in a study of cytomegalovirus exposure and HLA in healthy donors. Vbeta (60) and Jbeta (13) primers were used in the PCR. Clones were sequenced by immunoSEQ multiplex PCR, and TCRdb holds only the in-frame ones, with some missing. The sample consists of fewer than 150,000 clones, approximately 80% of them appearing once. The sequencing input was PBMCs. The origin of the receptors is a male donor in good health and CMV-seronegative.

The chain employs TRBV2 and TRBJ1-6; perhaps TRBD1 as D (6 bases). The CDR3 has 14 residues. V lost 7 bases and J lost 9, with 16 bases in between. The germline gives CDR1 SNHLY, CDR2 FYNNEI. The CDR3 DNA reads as TGTGCCAGCATGGCCCAGGGGATTGGTTCACCCCTCCACTTT. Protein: CASMAQGIGSPLHF.

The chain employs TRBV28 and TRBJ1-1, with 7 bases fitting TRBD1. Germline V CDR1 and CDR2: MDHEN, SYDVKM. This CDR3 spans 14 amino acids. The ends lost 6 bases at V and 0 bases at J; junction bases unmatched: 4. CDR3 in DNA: TGTGCCAGCAGCCTACAGGGGATGAACACTGAAGCTTTCTTT. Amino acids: CASSLQGMNTEAFF.

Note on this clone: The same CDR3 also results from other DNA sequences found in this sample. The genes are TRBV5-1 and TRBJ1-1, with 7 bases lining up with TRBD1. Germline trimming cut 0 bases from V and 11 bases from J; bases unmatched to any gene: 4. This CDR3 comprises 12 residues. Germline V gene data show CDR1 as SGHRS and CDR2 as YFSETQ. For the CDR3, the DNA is TGCGCCAGCAGCTTGGACAGGGGTTCTGCTTTCTTT. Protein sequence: CASSLDRGSAFF.

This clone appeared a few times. The CDR3 reads CASRGRSGANVLTF. DNA of the CDR3: TGTGCCAGCAGGGGGCGCTCTGGGGCCAACGTCCTGACTTTC. The chain links TRBV6-1 to TRBJ2-6; possibly TRBD1 for D (5 bases). The germline V and J ends were trimmed by 6 bases and 0 bases, with 6 bases remaining between them. Germline-derived CDR1 and CDR2 are MNHNS and SASEGT. The CDR3 loop spans 14 amino acids.

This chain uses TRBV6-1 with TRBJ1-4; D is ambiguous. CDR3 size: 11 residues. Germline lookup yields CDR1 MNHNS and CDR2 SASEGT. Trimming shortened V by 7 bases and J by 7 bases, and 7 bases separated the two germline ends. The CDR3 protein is CASTGGEKLFF. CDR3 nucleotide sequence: TGTGCCAGCACTGGAGGTGAAAAACTGTTTTTT.

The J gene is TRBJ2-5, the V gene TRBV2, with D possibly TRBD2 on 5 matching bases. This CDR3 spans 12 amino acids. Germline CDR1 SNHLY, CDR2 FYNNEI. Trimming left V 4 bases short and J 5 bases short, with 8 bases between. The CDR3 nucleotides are TGTGCCAGCAGTGGGGAGAGGGAGACCCAGTACTTC. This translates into CASSGERETQYF.

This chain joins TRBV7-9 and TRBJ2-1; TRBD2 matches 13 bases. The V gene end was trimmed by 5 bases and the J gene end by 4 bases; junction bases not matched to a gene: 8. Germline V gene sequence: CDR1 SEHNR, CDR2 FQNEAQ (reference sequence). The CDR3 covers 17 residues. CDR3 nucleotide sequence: TGTGCCAGCAGCCCCAGGACTAGCGGGGGAAAGTACAATGAGCAGTTCTTC. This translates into CASSPRTSGGKYNEQFF.